This TCR beta chain was observed in a study of cytomegalovirus exposure and HLA in healthy donors (TCRdb year 2017). Describing the broader study: An earlier analysis of about 560 of the donors reported 276 Gb of sequence data and 90 million to 120 million unique TCR beta sequences obtained from approximately 180 million T cells. Of the roughly 400 genotyped donors, roughly 80% fell in the genetic ancestry cluster associated with self-reported Caucasian donors. Because of strong linkage in the cohort, 4 to 6 DR-DQ haplotypes were treated as single units for association and clustering. Rather than using new phenotypic data, the later analysis identified candidate immune exposures from TCR beta sequences and from how often those sequences occurred across donors. Every repertoire in the discovery cohort had been generated on one and the same sequencing platform. The number of typed donors differed by locus: 629-630 for A, B, C, DRB1 and DQB1; some 540 for DQA1; 600 to 610 for DPA1; and roughly 450 for DPB1. In a later analysis, previously published TCR beta repertoires from fewer than 750 donors were re-analyzed and high-resolution HLA genotyping was added so that TCR occurrence patterns could be studied. The aim of the study was to test whether cataloging public T cell receptors could identify signatures of past pathogen exposure. Approximately 300 gigabases of sequencing data and tens of millions of unique TCR sequences were included in an early release covering about 620 HLA-typed donors. To predict cytomegalovirus infection status, the study combined high-throughput TCR immunosequencing, statistical association of individual TCRs with disease status, and machine learning. Donor age, sex, ethnicity and CMV serostatus were collected together with the repertoire data. A later genetic analysis took genome-wide SNP genotypes for about three fifths of the roughly 700 donors and used that subset as a discovery cohort. An earlier analysis of around 640 of the donors used high-throughput TCR beta sequencing to judge whether each TCR beta V gene segment behaved as functional or pseudogenic. Across 300 to 400 genotyped donors of the cohort, an average of roughly 250,000 unique TCR beta nucleotide sequences per donor were sequenced, and 15% to 20% of those sequences were non-productive. HLA typing covered class I and class II loci at four-digit resolution. The T cell repertoires of roughly 660 subjects were profiled by immunosequencing and related to cytomegalovirus serostatus. A separate validation cohort of more than 100 different subjects was used in addition to the roughly 720-subject first cohort. Overall results and qualifications from the work: A cluster of highly shared sequence variants was judged likely to be a technical artifact of the sequencing pipeline. Because counts were too low, 15 to 20 rarely observed V segments, including chromosome 9 orphons, were excluded from the earlier analysis of 587 of the donors. An association between a missense DCLRE1C variant and V-gene and J-gene trimming of TCR beta chains was found in a later genetic analysis and replicated in an independent cohort. Three of the identified cytomegalovirus-associated TCR beta chains were confirmed in vitro to be specific for cytomegalovirus antigens. Linkage disequilibrium might explain the correlated functional status among segregating V segments, but an unknown experimental factor could not be excluded. The presence/absence analyses assumed that sequencing depth was roughly uniform across donors, and that assumption may not be true. Immune exposure information for the cohort was limited to CMV serostatus. In a later analysis, most CMV-associated TCR beta chains were found to appear HLA-restricted, with HLA associations seemingly driven largely by CMV exposure. A later analysis reported that several top co-occurrence clusters appeared linked to parvovirus B19, influenza, CMV and Epstein-Barr virus. In a later analysis, around 17,000 TCR beta sequences were associated with specific HLA alleles at a false discovery rate of 0.05. The study listed 164 TCR beta chains as associated with cytomegalovirus. In a later analysis, TCR association rates were found to vary across HLA loci, with the most associated TCRs seen for DRB1 alleles and the fewest for HLA-C alleles. While some public TCRs were present in many individuals, most TCR sequences turned up only very rarely across donors. Cytomegalovirus status was reported to be diagnosed by the classifier with high specificity and sensitivity in both the original and validation cohorts. According to the authors, the approach could potentially be generalized to other disease states and immunological phenotypes. Only TCR beta chains were sequenced in this cohort, and the absence of alpha or paired-chain data limited detectable features. A further reported finding was that TCR beta sequences accurately predicted the HLA-A and HLA-B alleles for most subjects in the first cohort. An earlier analysis of around 600 of the donors showed that most TCR beta V segments appeared in productive rearrangements either about 90% or about 30% of the time, which broadly matched IMGT annotations. When HLA alleles, especially DR and DQ, strongly co-occurred, attributing TCR associations to individual alleles was difficult. The 87-base-pair reads could not distinguish some IMGT-functional V segments, including TRBV6-2 and TRBV6-3, so those segments were excluded. HLA typing was unavailable for some donors at each locus, so association tests used only the typed subset. Compared with equally common non-associated chains, HLA-associated TCR beta chains in a later analysis were more clonally expanded and had lower generation probabilities. A later genetic analysis reported fewer N-insertions in productive TCRs among donors in an Asian-associated ancestry cluster than the roughly 720-donor mean.

The cohort consisted of approximately 670 healthy bone marrow donors. All cohort members were sampled while nominally healthy, although unrecorded immune exposures were likely present. The donor was CMV seronegative and belonged to the group of around 400 seronegative cohort members. A peripheral blood sample was provided by each donor, and peripheral blood mononuclear cells were used for TCR beta sequencing. Genomic DNA was extracted from the blood cell samples with the Qiagen DNeasy Blood Extraction Kit. The method was the immunoSEQ multiplex PCR assay. For the multiplex PCR, a mixture combining 60 forward primers for TCR Vbeta segments and 13 reverse primers for TCR Jbeta segments was used. Amplification of the CDR3 region of rearranged TCR beta genes was performed with a multiplex PCR assay on genomic DNA. The Illumina HiSeq System was used to sequence the amplified TCR beta libraries as 87-base-pair reads. In the source study's methods: In a later analysis, 77 million or so unique TCR beta chains were counted across the roughly 670 repertoires, and about 9.9 million of these chains were shared by at least two donors. Raw reads were error-corrected and collapsed into unique sequences by a nearest-neighbor algorithm in which closely related sequences were merged to remove PCR and sequencing errors. Alignment of CDR3 sequences to IMGT reference sequences was used to assign V, D and J gene segments. Each retained sequence needed at least a six-nucleotide match to both a V gene segment and a J gene segment. A rearrangement counted as productive if the CDR3 had no stop codons and remained in frame with V and J, and every other rearrangement counted as non-productive. Following IMGT convention, CDR3 was defined as the stretch from the second conserved V-encoded cysteine up to the conserved J-encoded phenylalanine. The earlier analysis of about 610 of the donors excluded any sequence lacking an unambiguous match to a single V gene segment. In an earlier analysis of several hundred of the donors, a V segment was called functional when productive rearrangements were above 56.7%, and segregating when the standard deviation between donors exceeded 5%. A statistical classification framework was developed to diagnose cytomegalovirus status using the catalog of TCR beta chain sequences. A later analysis assigned V and J genes by comparing TCR nucleotide sequences with IMGT/GENE-DB human TR gene sequences. In a later analysis, CDR3 sequences and most-parsimonious VDJ recombination scenarios were assigned using the TCRdist pipeline. In a later analysis, each TCR beta chain was defined by its CDR3 amino acid sequence together with its V-gene family, and reads lacking a unique V-gene family were excluded. As a way to deal with suspected cross-contamination and a sequencing artifact, a later analysis dropped approximately 570 nucleotide sequences that were highly shared and had low generation probability. A later analysis calculated a clonal expansion index for each public chain from normalized within-repertoire ranks of inferred template counts. In a later analysis, generation probabilities were computed with a VDJ recombination model fitted to out-of-frame rearrangements, and the resulting probabilities were checked against IGoR. A later analysis scored TCR-TCR, TCR-HLA and TCR-CMV co-occurrence with hypergeometric tests, applying a repertoire-size bias correction to TCR pairs. To estimate false discovery rates, a later analysis permuted the HLA or CMV assignments 20 times. In a later analysis, co-occurring TCRs were grouped using DBSCAN, with TCRdist sequence similarity added in when clustering inside HLA-allele-positive subsets. Repertoires with fewer than 30,000 or more than 120,000 public chains were left out of co-occurrence clustering, as were a handful of repertoires with anomalous nucleotide sharing. TCRdb took this table from immuneACCESS and kept in-frame rearrangements with V and J called. Such tables lack part of the clones; where checked against another copy, unresolved V genes explain under half of the gap, and the rest is unexplained. V, J and clone size derive from that table, while D and trimming were established from the DNA sequence. The sample yields roughly 90,000 clones; more than 75% were counted once. The ten largest account for 2% to 2.5% of the sample.

The V end loses 2 bases and the J end loses 5 bases, and a stretch of 7 bases separates them. The CDR3 contains 12 residues, cysteine and phenylalanine counted. Only the CDR3 DNA is retained, 36 bases long and in frame from the first base. From a lookup of the germline V gene, CDR1 and CDR2 are KGHSH and LQKENI. A note on this clone: Its antigen is still unknown. Per-base qualities were not stored, and no clone one base away is much larger. The same CDR3 arises from other DNA sequences in this sample as well.

Sequencing used PBMCs. The sequence was obtained from a man younger than 30 in good health and CMV-seronegative. This receptor chain uses TRBV18 and TRBJ2-7; no D segment can be confidently identified. The nucleotide sequence reads as follows: TGTGCCAGCTCACCAGATCGGGACGAGCAGTACTTC. This yields the protein CASSPDRDEQYF.